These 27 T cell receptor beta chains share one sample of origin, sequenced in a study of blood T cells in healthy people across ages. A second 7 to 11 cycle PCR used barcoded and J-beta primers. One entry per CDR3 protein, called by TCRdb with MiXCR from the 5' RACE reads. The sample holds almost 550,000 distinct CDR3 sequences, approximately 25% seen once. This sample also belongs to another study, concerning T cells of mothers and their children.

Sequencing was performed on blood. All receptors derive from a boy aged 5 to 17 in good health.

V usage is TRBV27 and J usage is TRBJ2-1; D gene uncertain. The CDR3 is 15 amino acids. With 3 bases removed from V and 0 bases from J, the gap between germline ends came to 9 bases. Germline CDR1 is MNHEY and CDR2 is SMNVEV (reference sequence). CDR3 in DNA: TGTGCCAGCAGTTTCCGGACCCGCTCCTACAATGAGCAGTTCTTC. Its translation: CASSFRTRSYNEQFF.

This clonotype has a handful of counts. Written as DNA, the CDR3 is TGTGCCAGCAGTCCCCTGGGGTTGAAGACCATATATTTT. Its translation: CASSPLGLKTIYF. The rearrangement joins TRBV27 to TRBJ1-3, with unresolved D. The germline gives CDR1 MNHEY, CDR2 SMNVEV (reference sequence). CDR3 size: 13 residues. Trimming took off 5 bases at V and 10 bases at J, with 15 bases between the two ends.

CDR3 protein: CAISETPNYSVEQFF. The DNA for the CDR3 is TGTGCCATCAGTGAAACCCCAAATTATTCGGTTGAGCAGTTCTTC. The genes are TRBV10-3 and TRBJ2-1; D is unresolved. Germline-derived CDR1 and CDR2 are ENHRY and SYGVKD. V lost 3 bases to trimming and J lost 9 bases, with 18 bases between them. The CDR3 has 15 residues.

For the CDR3, the DNA is TGTGCCAGCAGTACGAGGGGAATCAATCAGCCCCAGCATTTT. Translation: CASSTRGINQPQHF. This chain joins TRBV6-6 and TRBJ1-5, with D possibly TRBD1 on 5 matching bases. Germline lookup yields CDR1 MNHNY and CDR2 SVGAGI (reference sequence). The CDR3 runs 14 residues. V lost 5 bases, J lost 3 bases, and 11 bases lay in between.

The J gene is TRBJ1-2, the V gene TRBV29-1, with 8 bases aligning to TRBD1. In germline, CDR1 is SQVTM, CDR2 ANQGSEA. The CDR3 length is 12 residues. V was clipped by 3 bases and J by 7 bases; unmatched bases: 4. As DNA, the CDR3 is TGCAGCGTTGATCAGGGGGCCGGTGGCTACACCTTC. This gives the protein CSVDQGAGGYTF.

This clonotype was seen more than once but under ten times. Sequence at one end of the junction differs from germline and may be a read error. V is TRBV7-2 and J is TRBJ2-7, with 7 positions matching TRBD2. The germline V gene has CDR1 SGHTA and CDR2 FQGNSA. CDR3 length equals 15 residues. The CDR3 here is CASSLEAGNTYEQCF. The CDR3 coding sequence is TGTGCCAGCAGCTTAGAAGCGGGGAACACCTACGAGCAGTGCTTC. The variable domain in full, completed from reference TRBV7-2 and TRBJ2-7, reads GAGVSQSPSNKVTEKGKDVELRCDPISGHTALYWYRQSLGQGLEFLIYFQGNSAPDKSGLPSDRFSAERTGGSVSTLTIQRTQQEDSAVYLCASSLEAGNTYEQCFGPGTRLTVT.

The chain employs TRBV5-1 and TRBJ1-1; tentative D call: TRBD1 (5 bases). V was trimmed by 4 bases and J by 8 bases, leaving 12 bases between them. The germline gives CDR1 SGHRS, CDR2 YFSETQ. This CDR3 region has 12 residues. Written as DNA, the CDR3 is TGCGCCAGCAGCAAGACAGCCACAGAAGCTTTCTTT. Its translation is CASSKTATEAFF.

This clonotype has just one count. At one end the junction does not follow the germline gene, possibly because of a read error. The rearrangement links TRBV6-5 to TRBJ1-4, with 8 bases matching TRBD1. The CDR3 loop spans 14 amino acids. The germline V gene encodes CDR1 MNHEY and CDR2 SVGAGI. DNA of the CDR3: TGTGCCAGCAGTAGGACAGGGTGGGCTGAAAAACGGTTTTTT. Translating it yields CASSRTGWAEKRFF.

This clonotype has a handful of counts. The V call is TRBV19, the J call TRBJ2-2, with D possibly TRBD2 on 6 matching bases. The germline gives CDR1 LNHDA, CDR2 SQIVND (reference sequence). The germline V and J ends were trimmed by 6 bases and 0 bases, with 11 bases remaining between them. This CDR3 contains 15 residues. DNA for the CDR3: TGTGCCAGTAGCTCACTAGCACCGAACACCGGGGAGCTGTTTTTT. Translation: CASSSLAPNTGELFF.

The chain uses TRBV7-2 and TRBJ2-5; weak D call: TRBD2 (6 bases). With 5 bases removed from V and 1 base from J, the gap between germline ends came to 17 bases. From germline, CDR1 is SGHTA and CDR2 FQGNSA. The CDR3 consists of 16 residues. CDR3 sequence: CASSAPWGEVQETQYF. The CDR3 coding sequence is TGTGCCAGCAGCGCCCCTTGGGGGGAGGTCCAAGAGACCCAGTACTTC.

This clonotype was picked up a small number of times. The CDR3: CASSGGSEDTEAFF. The DNA of the CDR3 is TGTGCCAGCAGTGGGGGAAGCGAAGACACTGAAGCTTTCTTT. The genes are TRBV6-4 and TRBJ1-1, with D unresolved. CDR1 is MRHNA and CDR2 is SNTAGT in the germline V gene. With 4 bases removed from V and 3 bases from J, the gap between germline ends came to 12 bases. This CDR3 contains 14 residues.

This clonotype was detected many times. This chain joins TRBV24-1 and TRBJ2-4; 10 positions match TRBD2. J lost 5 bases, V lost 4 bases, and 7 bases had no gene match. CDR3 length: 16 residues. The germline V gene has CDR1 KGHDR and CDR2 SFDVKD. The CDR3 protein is CATSDPAGGLENIQYF. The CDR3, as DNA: TGTGCCACCAGTGACCCAGCGGGGGGGCTCGAAAACATTCAGTACTTC.

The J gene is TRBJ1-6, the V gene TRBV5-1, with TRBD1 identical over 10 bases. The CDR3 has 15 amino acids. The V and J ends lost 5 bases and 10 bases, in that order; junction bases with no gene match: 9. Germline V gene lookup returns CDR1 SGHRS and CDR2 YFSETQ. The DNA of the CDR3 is TGCGCCAGCAGGCTGGGACAGGGGACAGGATCACCCCTCCACTTT. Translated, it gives CASRLGQGTGSPLHF. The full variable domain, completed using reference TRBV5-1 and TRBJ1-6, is KAGVTQTPRYLIKTRGQQVTLSCSPISGHRSVSWYQQTPGQGLQFLFEYFSETQRNKGNFPGRFSGRQFSNSRSEMNVSTLELGDSALYLCASRLGQGTGSPLHFGNGTRLTVT.

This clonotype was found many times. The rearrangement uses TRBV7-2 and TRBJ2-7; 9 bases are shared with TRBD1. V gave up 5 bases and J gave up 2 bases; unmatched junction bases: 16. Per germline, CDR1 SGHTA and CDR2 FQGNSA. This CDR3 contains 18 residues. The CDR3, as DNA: TGTGCCAGCAGCGAGGGACAGGGTAATTCGGGGAGCCCCTACGAGCAGTACTTC. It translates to CASSEGQGNSGSPYEQYF.

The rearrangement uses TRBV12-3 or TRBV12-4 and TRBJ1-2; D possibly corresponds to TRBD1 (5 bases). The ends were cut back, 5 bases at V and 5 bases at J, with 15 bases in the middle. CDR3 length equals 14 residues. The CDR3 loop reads CASSPNGGRYGYTF. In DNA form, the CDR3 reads TGTGCCAGCAGTCCCAATGGGGGTCGGTATGGCTACACCTTC.

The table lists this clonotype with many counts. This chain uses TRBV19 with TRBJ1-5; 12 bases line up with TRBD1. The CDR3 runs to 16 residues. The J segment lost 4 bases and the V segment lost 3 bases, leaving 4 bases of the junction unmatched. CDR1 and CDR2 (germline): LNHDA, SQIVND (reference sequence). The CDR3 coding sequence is TGTGCCAGTAGTATCGGGGACAGGGGGCTTAATCAGCCCCAGCATTTT. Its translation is CASSIGDRGLNQPQHF.

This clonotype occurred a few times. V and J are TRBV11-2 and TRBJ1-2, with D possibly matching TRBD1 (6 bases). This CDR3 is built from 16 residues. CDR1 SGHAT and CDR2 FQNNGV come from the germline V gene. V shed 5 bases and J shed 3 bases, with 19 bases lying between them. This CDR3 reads CASSPLRGQPYYGYTF. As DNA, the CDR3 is TGTGCCAGCAGCCCTCTGAGGGGACAACCCTACTATGGCTACACCTTC.

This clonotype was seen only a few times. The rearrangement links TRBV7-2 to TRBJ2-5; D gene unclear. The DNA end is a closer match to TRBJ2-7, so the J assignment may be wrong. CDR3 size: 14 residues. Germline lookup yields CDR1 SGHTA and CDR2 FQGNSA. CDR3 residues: CASSWGGRAYEQYF. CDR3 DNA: TGTGCCAGCAGCTGGGGTGGGCGAGCCTACGAGCAGTACTTC.

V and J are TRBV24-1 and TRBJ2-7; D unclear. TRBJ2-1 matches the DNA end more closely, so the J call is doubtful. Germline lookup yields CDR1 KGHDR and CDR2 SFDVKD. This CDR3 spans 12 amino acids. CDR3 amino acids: CATSDSSDEQFF. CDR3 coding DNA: TGTGCCACCAGTGATTCTAGTGATGAGCAGTTCTTC.

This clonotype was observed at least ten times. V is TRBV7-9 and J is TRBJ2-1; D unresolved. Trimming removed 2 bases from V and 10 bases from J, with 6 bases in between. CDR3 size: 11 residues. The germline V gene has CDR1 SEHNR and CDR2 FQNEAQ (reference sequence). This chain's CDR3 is CASSLMGEQFF. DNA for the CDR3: TGTGCCAGCAGCTTAATGGGGGAGCAGTTCTTC. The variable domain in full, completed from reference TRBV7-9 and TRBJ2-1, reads DTGVSQNPRHKITKRGQNVTFRCDPISEHNRLYWYRQTLGQGPEFLTYFQNEAQLEKSRLLSDRFSAERPKGSFSTLEIQRTEQGDSAMYLCASSLMGEQFFGPGTRLTVL.

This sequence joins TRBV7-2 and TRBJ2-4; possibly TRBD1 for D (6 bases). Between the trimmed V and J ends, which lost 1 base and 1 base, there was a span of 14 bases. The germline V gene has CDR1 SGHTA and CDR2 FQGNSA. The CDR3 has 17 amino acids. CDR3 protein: CASSLVGGDSAKNIQYF. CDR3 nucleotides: TGTGCCAGCAGCTTAGTAGGGGGAGACTCGGCCAAAAACATTCAGTACTTC.

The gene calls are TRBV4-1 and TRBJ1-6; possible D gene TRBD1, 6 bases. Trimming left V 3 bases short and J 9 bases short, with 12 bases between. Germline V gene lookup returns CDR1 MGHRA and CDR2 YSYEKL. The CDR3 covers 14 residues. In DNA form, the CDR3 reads TGCGCCAGCAGCCACACGGGGGGGCTTTCACCCCTCCACTTT. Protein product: CASSHTGGLSPLHF.

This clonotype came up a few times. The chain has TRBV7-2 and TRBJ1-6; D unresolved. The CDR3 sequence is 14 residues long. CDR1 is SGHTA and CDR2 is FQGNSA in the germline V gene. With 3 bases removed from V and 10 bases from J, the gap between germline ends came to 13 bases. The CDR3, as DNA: TGTGCCAGCAGCTTGCCCCTTTTCGGCTCACCCCTCCACTTT. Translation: CASSLPLFGSPLHF.

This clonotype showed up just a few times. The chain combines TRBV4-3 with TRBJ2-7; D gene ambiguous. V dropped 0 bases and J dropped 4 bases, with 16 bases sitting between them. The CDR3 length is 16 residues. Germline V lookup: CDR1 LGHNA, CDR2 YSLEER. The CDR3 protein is CASSQETAKGVYEQYF. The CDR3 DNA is TGCGCCAGCAGCCAAGAAACGGCCAAAGGCGTTTACGAGCAGTACTTC.

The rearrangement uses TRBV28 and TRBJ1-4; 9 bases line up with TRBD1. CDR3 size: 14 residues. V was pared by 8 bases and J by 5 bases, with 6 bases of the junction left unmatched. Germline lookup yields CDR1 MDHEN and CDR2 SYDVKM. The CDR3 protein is CASCPGTGNEKLFF. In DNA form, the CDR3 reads TGTGCCAGCTGTCCAGGGACAGGGAATGAAAAACTGTTTTTT.

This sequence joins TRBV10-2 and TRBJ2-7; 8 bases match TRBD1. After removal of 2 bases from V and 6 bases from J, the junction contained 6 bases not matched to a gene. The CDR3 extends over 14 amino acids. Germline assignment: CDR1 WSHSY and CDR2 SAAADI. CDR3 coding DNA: TGCGCCAGCAGTGAGAGGCAGGGGGCTCTCGAGCAGTACTTC. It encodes CASSERQGALEQYF.

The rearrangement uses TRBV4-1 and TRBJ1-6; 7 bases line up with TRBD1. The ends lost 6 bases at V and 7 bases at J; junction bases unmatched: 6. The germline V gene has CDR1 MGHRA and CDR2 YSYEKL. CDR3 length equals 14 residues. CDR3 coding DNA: TGCGCCAGCAGGCCACCGGGACAGAATTCACCCCTCCACTTT. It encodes CASRPPGQNSPLHF.